Listed below are T cell receptor beta chains from one sample, sequenced in a study of beta chain features in type 1 diabetes. TCRdb keeps only in-frame clones here, not all; method: immunoSEQ multiplex PCR. The sample lists about half a million clones, 25% to 35% occurring once. Sequenced sample: naive CD4+ T cells from blood. The receptors shown here come from a man between 18 and 29 years old in good health. Each CDR3 is given with its conserved first and last residue. A D gene is named only where the DNA matches it firmly. The size of a clone is reported for some rows only, either as once, few or many, or as a class for expanded clones.

clone_size | j_call | d_call | v_call | cdr3_nt | cdr3_aa
. | TRBJ2-7 | TRBD1 | TRBV11-1 | TGTGCCAGCAGCACTGGACAGGTCTCCGAGCAGTACTTC | CASSTGQVSEQYF
. | TRBJ2-7 | . | TRBV30 | TGTGCCTGGAGTCCTCGGACAGTGGAGAAGCAGTACTTC | CAWSPRTVEKQYF
few | TRBJ2-5 | . | TRBV18 | TGTGCCAGCGGAGGCGCAAAAGAGACCCAGTACTTC | CASGGAKETQYF
once | TRBJ1-1 | TRBD1 | TRBV25-1 | TGTGCCAGCAGGGACAGGACGAACACTGAAGCTTTCTTT | CASRDRTNTEAFF
. | TRBJ2-3 | . | TRBV5-1 | TGCGCCAGCAGCTTGGCCGGAAACACAGATACGCAGTATTTT | CASSLAGNTDTQYF
. | TRBJ2-7 | . | TRBV7-9 | TGTGCCAGCAGCTTTTTGTCAGGGAACGAGCAGTACTTC | CASSFLSGNEQYF
. | TRBJ2-1 | . | TRBV5-1 | TGCGCCAGCAGCTTGTTGGGAAACAATGAGCAGTTCTTC | CASSLLGNNEQFF
few | TRBJ2-6 | TRBD1 | TRBV30 | TGTGCCTGGGACAGGGCTGGGGCCAACGTCCTGACTTTC | CAWDRAGANVLTF
. | TRBJ2-5 | . | TRBV4-3 | TGCGCCAGCAGCTACGCCGGGACCGAGGGCGAGACCCAGTACTTC | CASSYAGTEGETQYF
. | TRBJ1-4 | . | TRBV30 | TGTGCCTGGAGTGTAGGGGAAAAACTGTTTTTT | CAWSVGEKLFF
. | TRBJ2-2 | TRBD2 | TRBV19 | TGTGCCAGTAGTATAGCAACTAGCGTGAACACCGGGGAGCTGTTTTTT | CASSIATSVNTGELFF
few | TRBJ2-1 | . | TRBV29-1 | TGCAGCGTTGATCGGTGGGGCAGGGGTTCGTCCTACAATGAGCAGTTCTTC | CSVDRWGRGSSYNEQFF
. | TRBJ2-2 | . | TRBV7-3 | TGTGCCAGCAGCTTCGACAGGTTGAACACCGGGGAGCTGTTTTTT | CASSFDRLNTGELFF